These T cell receptor beta chains were read from a single sample in a study of blood T cell repertoires in COVID-19. Generated by immunoSEQ multiplex PCR, the TCRdb table keeps only in-frame clones and is missing some. This sample carries hundreds of thousands of clones, roughly 87% of them seen once, and the ten largest clones take 5.5% to 7%. Sequenced input: PBMCs or T cells enriched from blood (not recorded which). The source is a middle-aged woman who had recovered from COVID-19. The conserved cysteine and the conserved F or W are not part of the CDR3 here.

V gene: TRBV28
J gene: TRBJ2-7
CDR3 protein: ASSSTGRYEQY

V gene: TRBV30
J gene: TRBJ2-2
CDR3 protein: AWSKAGAGHTGELF

V gene: TRBV30
J gene: TRBJ1-1
CDR3 protein: AWARGLQTEAF

V gene: TRBV6-5
J gene: TRBJ2-1
CDR3 protein: ASIGLASEQF

V gene: TRBV12-5
J gene: TRBJ1-2
CDR3 protein: ASGPGGYGYGYT

V gene: TRBV28
J gene: TRBJ1-4
CDR3 protein: ASNLRRSNEKLF

V gene: TRBV9
J gene: TRBJ2-1
CDR3 protein: ASSVFSSPTGYNEQF

V gene: TRBV28
J gene: TRBJ2-7
CDR3 protein: ASSFGGTGGFYEQY

V gene: TRBV15
J gene: TRBJ2-3
CDR3 protein: ATSRATSGRLYTQY

V gene: TRBV20-1
J gene: TRBJ2-1
CDR3 protein: SASRGGYNEQF

V gene: TRBV3-1/TRBV3-2
J gene: TRBJ1-1
CDR3 protein: ASSQPRGRGIEAF

V gene: TRBV3-1/TRBV3-2
J gene: TRBJ1-1
CDR3 protein: ASSQGTLNTEAF

V gene: TRBV3-1/TRBV3-2
J gene: TRBJ2-1
CDR3 protein: ASSQETGWRSYNEQF

V gene: TRBV7-2
J gene: TRBJ2-5
CDR3 protein: ASSLSGRLETQY

V gene: TRBV9
J gene: TRBJ2-7
CDR3 protein: ASSATGTSGSYEQY

V gene: TRBV4-2
J gene: TRBJ1-6
CDR3 protein: ASSQGGGSPLH

V gene: TRBV19
J gene: TRBJ1-2
CDR3 protein: ASRPTGGDYGYT

V gene: TRBV5-1
J gene: TRBJ2-1
CDR3 protein: ASSLGTSDYNEQF

V gene: TRBV3-1/TRBV3-2
J gene: TRBJ2-7
CDR3 protein: ASSQELRDYDEQY

V gene: TRBV27
J gene: TRBJ2-7
CDR3 protein: ASSLNRLAAISYEQY

V gene: TRBV11-2
J gene: TRBJ1-2
CDR3 protein: ASSQSAGVGYGYT

V gene: TRBV27
J gene: TRBJ2-2
CDR3 protein: ASSLRNTGELF

V gene: TRBV5-6
J gene: TRBJ2-7
CDR3 protein: ASTFYETSGLEQY

V gene: TRBV6-5
J gene: TRBJ1-1
CDR3 protein: ASSYVSGTGGTEAF

V gene: TRBV7-9
J gene: TRBJ1-1
CDR3 protein: ASSLAAQGTEAF

V gene: TRBV2
J gene: TRBJ1-2
CDR3 protein: ASSVGNNYGYT

V gene: TRBV2
J gene: TRBJ1-2
CDR3 protein: ASLTERQGASVDGYT

V gene: TRBV10-3
J gene: TRBJ2-7
CDR3 protein: AISARGSYEQY

V gene: TRBV6-1
J gene: TRBJ1-2
CDR3 protein: ASSERGLYGYT

V gene: TRBV29-1
J gene: TRBJ2-3
CDR3 protein: SVQDTGSTTDTQY

V gene: TRBV10-1
J gene: TRBJ2-7
CDR3 protein: ASSVTAANEQY

V gene: TRBV19
J gene: TRBJ2-5
CDR3 protein: ASSPRLADFQETQY

V gene: TRBV2
J gene: TRBJ2-7
CDR3 protein: ASGEPGSYEQY

V gene: TRBV21-1
J gene: TRBJ2-1
CDR3 protein: ASSKPRSSYNEQF

V gene: TRBV24-1
J gene: TRBJ1-3
CDR3 protein: ATSAGFPSNTIY

V gene: TRBV10-3
J gene: TRBJ1-2
CDR3 protein: AISESPEANGGYT

V gene: TRBV7-2
J gene: TRBJ2-1
CDR3 protein: ASSSLAGGNEQF

V gene: TRBV5-1
J gene: TRBJ2-3
CDR3 protein: ASSLATQGAGTQY

V gene: TRBV11-3
J gene: TRBJ2-7
CDR3 protein: ASSLSGSHEQY

V gene: TRBV6-6
J gene: TRBJ2-2
CDR3 protein: ASSRLGVTGELF

V gene: TRBV24-1
J gene: TRBJ2-1
CDR3 protein: ATSDPDRGPYNEQF

V gene: TRBV9
J gene: TRBJ2-1
CDR3 protein: ASSPQQGAPYNEQF

V gene: TRBV2
J gene: TRBJ1-6
CDR3 protein: ASSEAGGRASPLH

V gene: TRBV28
J gene: TRBJ2-1
CDR3 protein: ASSFRALGNEQF

V gene: TRBV3-1/TRBV3-2
J gene: TRBJ1-2
CDR3 protein: ASRDPGAYGYT

V gene: TRBV7-2
J gene: TRBJ1-1
CDR3 protein: ASSLGRGGAF

V gene: TRBV28
J gene: TRBJ2-3
CDR3 protein: ASSFGGGTDTQY

V gene: TRBV24-1
J gene: TRBJ2-3
CDR3 protein: ATSDPLAGRTDTQY

V gene: TRBV6-6
J gene: TRBJ2-2
CDR3 protein: ASSPGLAGVRFPGELF

V gene: TRBV28
J gene: TRBJ1-2
CDR3 protein: ASSFAGDNYGYT

V gene: TRBV27
J gene: TRBJ2-5
CDR3 protein: ASSSRTGLQETQY

V gene: TRBV28
J gene: TRBJ2-1
CDR3 protein: AGGRSGLAYNEQF